Following are 25 T cell receptor beta chains from one sample sequenced in a study of molecular identifiers for immune sequencing clone quantification. One entry per CDR3 protein results from TCRdb running MiXCR on the PCR reads. The sample consists of some 580,000 distinct CDR3 sequences, about 25% of them appearing once. Sequenced sample: naive CD8+ T cells from blood, with Jurkat cell RNA spiked in. Subset reported: FACS-sorted CD8+CD4-CCR7+CD45RA+ naive T cells. These receptors originate from a human donor in good health. Some libraries in this study had Jurkat cell RNA spiked in.

This clonotype was seen only a few times. V usage is TRBV2 and J usage is TRBJ2-3; TRBD2 matches at 13 bases. The CDR3 is made up of 13 amino acids. The germline V gene has CDR1 SNHLY and CDR2 FYNNEI. V trimming: 11 bases; J trimming: 5 bases; junction bases outside the gene matches: 4. The CDR3 region has the DNA TGTGCCGGGACTAGCGGGGTTGTAGATACGCAGTATTTT. Its translation: CAGTSGVVDTQYF.

This clonotype has a count of ten or more. The chain uses TRBV4-3 and TRBJ2-3, with D maybe TRBD1 (6 bases). Trimming pared 0 bases from V and 9 bases from J, leaving 16 bases between. This CDR3 spans 15 amino acids. CDR1 and CDR2 from the germline V gene are LGHNA and YSLEER. The CDR3 bases are TGCGCCAGCAGCCAAGAAACAGGGAATGTTCAAACGCAGTATTTT. Protein product: CASSQETGNVQTQYF.

This clonotype was seen ten or more times. The chain carries TRBV7-9 and TRBJ2-5, with a tentative D call TRBD1 (6 bases). This CDR3 has 13 residues. Germline V gene sequence: CDR1 SEHNR, CDR2 FQNEAQ (reference sequence). Trimming cost V 5 bases and J 4 bases, with 11 bases left between them. The CDR3 DNA sequence: TGTGCCAGCAGCCCAGGGGCTGTAGAGACCCAGTACTTC. This encodes CASSPGAVETQYF.

Concerning this clonotype: Here the CDR3 omits its conserved ending phenylalanine or tryptophan, so a read error is the likely source. V gene TRBV14 combines with J gene TRBJ2-7, with D maybe TRBD2 (5 bases). This CDR3 is 13 amino acids long. V lost 0 bases to trimming and J lost 7 bases, with 10 bases between them. Germline CDR1 and CDR2: SGHDN and FVKESK. The CDR3 sequence: CASSQDGRREQYS. The DNA for the CDR3 is TGTGCCAGCAGCCAAGATGGCAGGAGGGAGCAGTACTCC.

This clonotype has just a few counts. This chain joins TRBV30 and TRBJ2-2, with 7 nucleotides matching TRBD2. The germline CDR1 and CDR2 sequences are GTSNPN and SVGIG (reference sequence). The CDR3 extends over 13 amino acids. The ends lost 1 base at V and 6 bases at J; junction bases unmatched: 2. As DNA, the CDR3 is TGTGCCTGGAGTGCTAGCGGACCCGGGGAGCTGTTTTTT. Its translation is CAWSASGPGELFF.

This clonotype was observed many times. The chain joins TRBV6-5 to TRBJ2-3, with D perhaps TRBD2 (5 bases). Trimming removed 2 bases at V and 3 bases at J, with 12 bases between. The CDR3 sequence is 15 residues long. Germline values: CDR1 MNHEY, CDR2 SVGAGI. The CDR3 nucleotides read TGTGCCAGCAGTTACACCGGGATTGGGACAGATACGCAGTATTTT. Its translation is CASSYTGIGTDTQYF.

A note on this clonotype: A read error is possible here, since a much larger clone lies one base away. The chain employs TRBV7-9 and TRBJ2-7; 13 bases match TRBD2. This CDR3 is 17 amino acids long. Germline V gene data show CDR1 as SEHNR and CDR2 as FQNEAQ (reference sequence). Trimming at V came to 8 bases and at J to 0 bases, leaving 10 bases not matched to a gene. The DNA of the CDR3 is TGTGCCAGCGGCAGGACTAGCGGGGGCCCTAGCTCCTACGAGCAGTACTTC. It codes for CASGRTSGGPSSYEQYF.

This clonotype was observed at least ten times. In DNA, the CDR3 is TGTGCCAGCAGTTACCGGACTGAGCAAGAGACCCAGTACTTC. Its translation: CASSYRTEQETQYF. The rearrangement uses TRBV6-5 and TRBJ2-5; the D gene is possibly TRBD2 (5 bases). V lost 2 bases and J 2 bases, leaving 9 bases between the germline ends. This CDR3 is 14 amino acids long. Germline V gene sequence: CDR1 MNHEY, CDR2 SVGAGI.

A word on this clonotype: With a much larger clone just one base away, this may be a read error. The V and J genes are TRBV4-1 and TRBJ1-1; a weak D match, TRBD1 (6 bases). Trimming removed 3 bases at V and 4 bases at J, with 12 bases between. Germline CDR1 and CDR2: MGHRA and YSYEKL. This CDR3 has 14 residues. The CDR3 DNA is TGCGCCAGCAGCCACGCCACAGGGAGCACTGAAGCTTTCTTT. Protein sequence: CASSHATGSTEAFF.

This clonotype came up many times. This chain joins TRBV20-1 and TRBJ1-1; possibly TRBD1 for D (5 bases). Per the germline V gene, CDR1 is DFQATT and CDR2 is SNEGSKA (reference sequence). The CDR3 is 11 amino acids. The V end lost 2 bases, the J end lost 8 bases, and 9 bases lay between the germline ends. CDR3 in amino acids: CSARRRGEAFF. In nucleotides, the CDR3 is TGCAGTGCTAGAAGGCGGGGCGAAGCTTTCTTT.

Notes on this clonotype: A single base separates this from a much larger clone, so it may be a read error. The gene calls are TRBV4-2 and TRBJ2-3; tentatively, D is TRBD1 or TRBD2 (5 bases each). V lost 1 base to trimming and J lost 4 bases, with 12 bases between them. Germline V gene lookup returns CDR1 LGHNA and CDR2 YNFKEQ. The CDR3 is made up of 15 amino acids. The CDR3 DNA follows: TGTGCCAGCAGCCAAGTAGGGGACGGTGCAGATACGCAGTATTTT. As protein: CASSQVGDGADTQYF.

The chain joins TRBV28 to TRBJ2-1, with 7 bases fitting TRBD1. V shed 5 bases and J 10 bases; nucleotides not matched to a gene: 5. From germline, CDR1 is MDHEN and CDR2 SYDVKM. The CDR3 totals 12 residues. Here the CDR3 reads CASSPGTVEQFF. In nucleotides, the CDR3 is TGTGCCAGCAGTCCCGGGACAGTAGAGCAGTTCTTC.

The chain is built from TRBV14 and TRBJ2-5; 8 bases are a match to TRBD2. J lost 1 base, V lost 5 bases, and 6 bases had no gene match. Germline assignment: CDR1 SGHDN and CDR2 FVKESK. This CDR3 spans 15 amino acids. DNA for the CDR3: TGTGCCAGCAGCTATATCCGGGGGGGCCAAGAGACCCAGTACTTC. Amino acid sequence: CASSYIRGGQETQYF.

This clonotype was seen a few times. The rearrangement links TRBV20-1 to TRBJ2-7; possibly TRBD1 or TRBD2 for D (5 bases each). Germline-derived CDR1 and CDR2 are DFQATT and SNEGSKA (reference sequence). The CDR3 runs to 14 residues. The V end lost 0 bases, the J end lost 4 bases, and 13 bases lay between the germline ends. The CDR3 loop is CSARDRGTLYEQYF. CDR3 sequence (DNA): TGCAGTGCTAGAGATCGGGGCACCTTGTACGAGCAGTACTTC.

This clonotype has at least ten counts. This chain links TRBV28 with TRBJ2-3; D possibly corresponds to TRBD2 (5 bases). The CDR3 totals 16 residues. Germline CDR1 reads MDHEN; CDR2 reads SYDVKM. V lost 6 bases, J lost 0 bases, and 16 bases lay in between. This CDR3 reads CASSREGTPSTDTQYF. CDR3 nucleotides: TGTGCCAGCAGCCGAGAGGGAACCCCTAGCACAGATACGCAGTATTTT.

The V call is TRBV13, the J call TRBJ2-4, with TRBD2 as a possible D gene (6 bases). Trimming removed 3 bases at V and 7 bases at J, with 13 bases between. The CDR3 extends over 14 amino acids. Germline CDR1 is PRHDT and CDR2 is FYEKMQ (reference sequence). CDR3 loop: CASSFRDSNNIQYF. The CDR3 nucleotides read TGTGCCAGCAGCTTCCGGGACTCGAACAACATTCAGTACTTC.

This clonotype was recorded many times. This chain uses TRBV6-6 with TRBJ2-7; 7 positions match TRBD2. The CDR3 has 16 residues. With 5 bases clipped from V and 2 bases from J, the junction kept 12 bases outside the gene matches. Germline values: CDR1 MNHNY, CDR2 SVGAGI (reference sequence). CDR3 DNA: TGTGCCAGCAGTCCACCCGACTATGGACTAGCCTACGAGCAGTACTTC. It codes for CASSPPDYGLAYEQYF.

This clonotype was seen a handful of times. This chain uses TRBV11-3 with TRBJ2-3; 11 nucleotides align to TRBD2. The ends lost 5 bases at V and 0 bases at J; junction bases unmatched: 4. This CDR3 has 16 amino acids. Germline assignment: CDR1 SGHNT and CDR2 YENEEA. CDR3 region: CASSVRTSGSTDTQYF. As DNA, the CDR3 is TGTGCCAGCAGCGTCAGGACTAGCGGGAGCACAGATACGCAGTATTTT.

The chain has TRBV14 and TRBJ2-1; D is unclear. This CDR3 has 12 amino acids. CDR1 and CDR2 (germline): SGHDN, FVKESK. Trimming removed 4 bases from V and 7 bases from J, with 8 bases in between. The CDR3 sequence is CASSRRMNEQFF. CDR3 nucleotides: TGTGCCAGCAGCCGACGGATGAATGAGCAGTTCTTC. Supplemented by reference TRBV14 and TRBJ2-1, the full variable domain reads EAGVTQFPSHSVIEKGQTVTLRCDPISGHDNLYWYRRVMGKEIKFLLHFVKESKQDESGMPNNRFLAERTGGTYSTLKVQPAELEDSGVYFCASSRRMNEQFFGPGTRLTVL.

This clonotype was detected once. At one end the junction does not follow the germline gene, possibly because of a read error. This chain joins TRBV4-3 and TRBJ2-3; 8 nucleotides line up with TRBD1. Germline assignment: CDR1 LGHNA and CDR2 YSLEER. The CDR3 totals 17 residues. The CDR3: CASSQHGQGEFTDPPSF. As DNA, the CDR3 is TGCGCCAGCAGCCAACATGGACAGGGCGAATTCACAGATCCGCCGTCTTTT.

A word on this clonotype: A read error is possible here, since a much larger clone lies one base away. This chain uses TRBV27 with TRBJ1-4, with 7 nucleotides matching TRBD1. The CDR3 runs 15 residues. The J segment lost 0 bases and the V segment lost 4 bases, leaving 2 bases of the junction unmatched. In germline, CDR1 is MNHEY, CDR2 SMNVEV (reference sequence). For the CDR3, the DNA is TGTGCCAGCAGTTCACAGGGGACAACTAATGAAAAACTGTTTTTT. It is translated as CASSSQGTTNEKLFF.

The genes are TRBV20-1 and TRBJ2-7, with TRBD2 matching 7 bases. Trimming took 6 bases from V and 3 from J; bases not matched to a gene: 17. Per the germline V gene, CDR1 is DFQATT and CDR2 is SNEGSKA (reference sequence). This CDR3 is built from 16 residues. CDR3 coding DNA: TGCAGTGCCCGGGGGGAAAGGGGTCGGATACACTACGAGCAGTACTTC. Encoded protein: CSARGERGRIHYEQYF.

In this sample, this clonotype turned up many times. The V call is TRBV7-6, the J call TRBJ1-6; D remains ambiguous. Germline loops: CDR1 SGHVS, CDR2 FNYEAQ. CDR3 length equals 14 residues. V was cut by 1 base and J by 3 bases, with 4 bases left in between. CDR3 protein: CASSLDIYNSPLHF. The CDR3 DNA follows: TGTGCCAGCAGCTTAGACATCTATAATTCACCCCTCCACTTT.

The sample holds many counts of this clonotype. V gene TRBV11-2 combines with J gene TRBJ2-7; 7 nucleotides align to TRBD2. This CDR3 spans 19 amino acids. Germline trimming cut 5 bases from V and 4 bases from J; bases unmatched to any gene: 23. Looked up from germline, CDR1 is SGHAT and CDR2 is FQNNGV. The CDR3 sequence: CASSPGVGGLGKYLYEQYF. The CDR3 DNA is TGTGCCAGCAGCCCGGGAGTCGGGGGGTTAGGGAAGTACTTATACGAGCAGTACTTC.

The sample holds a few counts of this clonotype. The J gene is TRBJ1-3, the V gene TRBV4-3, with no clear D. Trimming removed 1 base from V and 0 bases from J, with 13 bases in between. The CDR3 extends over 17 amino acids. CDR1 is LGHNA and CDR2 is YSLEER in the germline V gene. The CDR3 nucleotides are TGCGCCAGCAGCCAAGGGGCCTACTACCCCTCTGGAAACACCATATATTTT. It is translated as CASSQGAYYPSGNTIYF.